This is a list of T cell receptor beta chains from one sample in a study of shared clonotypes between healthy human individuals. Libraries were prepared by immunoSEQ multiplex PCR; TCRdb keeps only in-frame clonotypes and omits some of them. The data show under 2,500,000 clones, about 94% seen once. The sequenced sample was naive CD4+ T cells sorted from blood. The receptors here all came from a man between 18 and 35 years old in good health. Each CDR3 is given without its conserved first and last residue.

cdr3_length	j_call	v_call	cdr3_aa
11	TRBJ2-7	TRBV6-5	ASNRGREGEQY
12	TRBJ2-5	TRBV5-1	ASSLEQLQETQY
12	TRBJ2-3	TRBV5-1	ASSSDSSTDTQY
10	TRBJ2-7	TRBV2	ASTQESYEQY
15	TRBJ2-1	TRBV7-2	ASSLVGGQGARGEQF
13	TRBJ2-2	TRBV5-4	ASSLVSGNTGELF
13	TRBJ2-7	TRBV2	ASSRDLGDYYEQY
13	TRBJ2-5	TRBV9	ASSVALPPQETQY
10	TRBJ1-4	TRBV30	ACGPLLRKLF
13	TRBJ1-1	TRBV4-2	ASSHPGAVNTEAF
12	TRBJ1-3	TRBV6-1	ASRPRGPGNTIY
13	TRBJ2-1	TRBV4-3	ASSQESASYNEQF
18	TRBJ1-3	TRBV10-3	AISSSRHFSGQGTGNTIY
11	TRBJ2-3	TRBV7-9	ASSRTGTDTQY
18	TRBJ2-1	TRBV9	ASSVGPEYSALDSYNEQF
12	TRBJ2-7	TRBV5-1	ASSLVSYSYEQY
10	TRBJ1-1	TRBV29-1	SVGRSNTEAF
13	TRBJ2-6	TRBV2	ASTPESGGANVLT
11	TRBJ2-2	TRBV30	AWRGDFSAELF
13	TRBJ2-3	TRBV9	ASSVDFLSADTQY
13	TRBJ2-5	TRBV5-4	ASSLAGSSQETQY
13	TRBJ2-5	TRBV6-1	ASTTSGSGFGTQY
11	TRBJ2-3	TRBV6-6	ATGTGGTDTQY
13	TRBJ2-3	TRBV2	ASRGSGALGDTQY
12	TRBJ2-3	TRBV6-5	ATSRRQNTDTQY
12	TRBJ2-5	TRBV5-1	ASSVAWAQETQY
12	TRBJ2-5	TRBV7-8	ASSLLAGVETQY
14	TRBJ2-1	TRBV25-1	ASSESTGLAEGEQF
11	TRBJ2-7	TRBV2	ASSGQGLYEQY
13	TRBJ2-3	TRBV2	ASSEEGGRADTQY
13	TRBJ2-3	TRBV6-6	ASSYPAGGTDTQY
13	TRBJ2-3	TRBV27	ASRRTRAGTDTQY
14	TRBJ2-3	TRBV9	ASSVDGGPSTDTQY
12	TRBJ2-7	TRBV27	ASSLSGIPREQY
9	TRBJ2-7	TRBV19	ASSLLGEQY
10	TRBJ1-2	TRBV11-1	ASRGTRAGYT
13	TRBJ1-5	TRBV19	ASNDRGLYNQPQH
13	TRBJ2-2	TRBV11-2	ASSYSGGAIGELF
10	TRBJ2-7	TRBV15	ATSRASGEQY
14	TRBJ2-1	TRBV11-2	ASRVNVGVSYNEQF
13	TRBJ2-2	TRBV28	ASRSTGGDTGELF
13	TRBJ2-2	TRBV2	ASSVAGGDTGELF
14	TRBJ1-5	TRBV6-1	ASSDGSPRLDQPQH
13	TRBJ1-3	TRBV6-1	ASSIVAGARNTIY